One sample yielded the 27 T cell receptor beta chains listed below, sequenced in a study of blood T cell repertoires in COVID-19. Data came from immunoSEQ multiplex PCR; TCRdb stores just in-frame clones and leaves some out. The sample comprises 150,000 to 200,000 clones, 76% of which are singletons, and about 17% rests with the top ten. Sequencing was carried out using PBMCs or T cells enriched from blood (not recorded which). Receptors were obtained from a woman in her 50s with acute COVID-19.

CDR3: CATDSFSGANVLTF. The CDR3 nucleotides are TGTGCCACCGACAGCTTCTCTGGGGCCAACGTCCTGACTTTC. The rearrangement links TRBV6-5 to TRBJ2-6; a weak D match, TRBD1 (5 bases). V lost 10 bases and J 0 bases, leaving 10 bases between the germline ends. The CDR3 totals 14 residues. The germline gives CDR1 MNHEY, CDR2 SVGAGI.

The rearrangement uses TRBV7-9 and TRBJ2-2; D is possibly TRBD1 (5 bases). This CDR3 has 14 amino acids. V was trimmed by 10 bases and J by 5 bases, leaving 17 bases between them. Germline V gene sequence: CDR1 SEHNR, CDR2 FQNEAQ (reference sequence). CDR3 amino acids: CATTSRGLTGELFF. DNA for the CDR3: TGTGCCACTACAAGTAGGGGTCTGACCGGGGAGCTGTTTTTT.

This clone was observed a handful of times. The chain joins TRBV11-2 to TRBJ2-5, with a possible D match to TRBD2 (5 bases). The ends were cut back, 1 base at V and 1 base at J, with 13 bases in the middle. The CDR3 is 16 residues long. Germline V CDR1 and CDR2: SGHAT, FQNNGV. The CDR3 reads CASSLVSGRVQETQYF. Written as DNA, the CDR3 is TGTGCCAGCAGCTTAGTAAGCGGAAGGGTCCAAGAGACCCAGTACTTC.

V usage is TRBV19 and J usage is TRBJ1-5; D remains unclear. In germline, CDR1 is LNHDA, CDR2 SQIVND (reference sequence). CDR3 length: 12 residues. With 5 bases removed from V and 6 bases from J, the gap between germline ends came to 8 bases. CDR3 protein: CASSFSGQPQHF. In DNA, the CDR3 is TGTGCCAGTAGTTTCAGCGGTCAGCCCCAGCATTTT.

The chain combines TRBV5-6 with TRBJ2-7; a weak D match, TRBD1 (5 bases). Germline CDR1 and CDR2: SGHDT and YYEEEE. The CDR3 sequence is 14 residues long. The V end was cut by 4 bases, the J end by 4 bases, with 15 bases between. The CDR3 bases are TGTGCCAGCAGCCCAACTCAGGGAACTTACGAGCAGTACGTC. Protein sequence: CASSPTQGTYEQYV.

The genes are TRBV7-2 and TRBJ1-6; 10 bases agree with TRBD1. Germline CDR1 is SGHTA and CDR2 is FQGNSA. After removal of 5 bases from V and 9 bases from J, the junction contained 4 bases not matched to a gene. The length of the CDR3 is 14 residues. Written as DNA, the CDR3 is TGTGCCAGCAGCCCGGACAGGGGGACTTCACCCCTCCACTTT. The encoded protein is CASSPDRGTSPLHF. Full variable domain (missing parts from reference TRBV7-2 and TRBJ1-6): GAGVSQSPSNKVTEKGKDVELRCDPISGHTALYWYRQSLGQGLEFLIYFQGNSAPDKSGLPSDRFSAERTGGSVSTLTIQRTQQEDSAVYLCASSPDRGTSPLHFGNGTRLTVT.

V is TRBV28 and J is TRBJ1-5; 10 nucleotides match TRBD1. The CDR3 is 16 residues long. The germline V gene encodes CDR1 MDHEN and CDR2 SYDVKM. Trimming at V came to 7 bases and at J to 2 bases, leaving 8 bases not matched to a gene. CDR3 protein: CASIPPGTGGNQPQHF. As DNA, the CDR3 is TGTGCCAGCATTCCGCCCGGGACAGGGGGCAATCAGCCCCAGCATTTT.

This clone was seen a single time. The J gene is TRBJ1-6, the V gene TRBV9, with D hard to call. The V end lost 4 bases, the J end lost 5 bases, and 22 bases lay between the germline ends. The germline V gene encodes CDR1 SGDLS and CDR2 YYNGEE. The CDR3 has 18 amino acids. The DNA of the CDR3 is TGTGCCAGCAGCCCTCATCGGGAATCACCAGCGGATAATTCACCCCTCCACTTT. It is translated as CASSPHRESPADNSPLHF. Filled out from reference TRBV9 and TRBJ1-6, the complete variable domain reads DSGVTQTPKHLITATGQRVTLRCSPRSGDLSVYWYQQSLDQGLQFLIQYYNGEERAKGNILERFSAQQFPDLHSELNLSSLELGDSALYFCASSPHRESPADNSPLHFGNGTRLTVT.

The count of this clone is one. The rearrangement joins TRBV28 to TRBJ2-3; D might be TRBD1 (6 bases). This CDR3 spans 15 amino acids. Germline loops: CDR1 MDHEN, CDR2 SYDVKM. Trimming took off 6 bases at V and 0 bases at J, with 13 bases between the two ends. The DNA for the CDR3 is TGTGCCAGCAGCCACCGGGACATTAGCACAGATACGCAGTATTTT. Translation gives CASSHRDISTDTQYF.

This chain links TRBV6-2 or TRBV6-3 with TRBJ2-1; TRBD2 aligns across 16 bases. Germline trimming cut 4 bases from V and 3 bases from J; bases unmatched to any gene: 9. The germline CDR1 and CDR2 sequences are MNHEY and SVGEGT. The CDR3 extends over 19 amino acids. The CDR3 here is CASSFTGTSGGAVYNEQFF. For the CDR3, the DNA is TGTGCCAGCAGTTTCACCGGGACTAGCGGGGGGGCGGTCTACAATGAGCAGTTCTTC.

This rearrangement joins TRBV11-1 to TRBJ2-6; D is ambiguous. Germline V gene sequence: CDR1 SGHAT, CDR2 FQDESV (reference sequence). The CDR3 consists of 15 residues. The V gene lost 0 bases and the J gene lost 2 bases, with 5 bases spanning the gap. Here the CDR3 reads CASSLAVAGANVLTF. CDR3 in DNA: TGTGCCAGCAGCTTAGCGGTAGCTGGGGCCAACGTCCTGACTTTC.

The genes are TRBV12-3 or TRBV12-4 and TRBJ1-2, with a weak D call TRBD1 (6 bases). Trimming shortened V by 8 bases and J by 6 bases, and 7 bases separated the two germline ends. The CDR3 is made up of 10 amino acids. The CDR3 here is CASQGNGYTF. The CDR3 region has the DNA TGTGCCAGCCAGGGGAATGGCTACACCTTC.

This chain links TRBV4-1 with TRBJ2-1; TRBD1 matches 7 bases. The CDR3 is 15 residues long. The germline V gene encodes CDR1 MGHRA and CDR2 YSYEKL. The ends lost 3 bases at V and 6 bases at J; junction bases unmatched: 8. The CDR3 loop reads CASSHAGGSGNEQFF. The CDR3 nucleotides read TGCGCCAGCAGCCACGCAGGGGGTTCCGGCAATGAGCAGTTCTTC.

J is TRBJ2-5 and V is TRBV7-2; D might be TRBD1 (7 bases). The CDR3 has 14 residues. V lost 0 bases and J 7 bases, leaving 12 bases between the germline ends. Germline CDR1 reads SGHTA; CDR2 reads FQGNSA. CDR3 sequence: CASSLAQGGGTQYF. The CDR3 nucleotides are TGTGCCAGCAGCTTAGCGCAGGGGGGAGGGACCCAGTACTTC.

This chain connects TRBV6-5 to TRBJ1-2; tentative D call: TRBD1 (5 bases). CDR1 MNHEY and CDR2 SVGAGI come from the germline V gene. Trimming removed 0 bases from V and 8 bases from J, with 13 bases in between. The CDR3 spans 14 residues. CDR3: CASSYSPREGGYTF. The CDR3 nucleotides are TGTGCCAGCAGTTACTCGCCCAGGGAGGGCGGCTACACCTTC.

This clone was picked up one time. The V and J genes are TRBV3-1 (or the pseudogene TRBV3-2) and TRBJ1-6, with D perhaps matching TRBD1 (6 bases). Trimming shortened V by 4 bases and J by 6 bases, and 19 bases separated the two germline ends. The CDR3 length is 17 residues. Germline values: CDR1 LGHDT, CDR2 YNNKEL (reference sequence). The DNA of the CDR3 is TGTGCCAGCAGCCCACGGGGGGGGAGGGGGATTAATTCACCCCTCCACTTT. The encoded protein is CASSPRGGRGINSPLHF.

A single count supports this clone. The J gene is TRBJ2-2, the V gene TRBV6-2 or TRBV6-3; D perhaps matches TRBD2 (6 bases). The CDR3 length is 15 residues. Trimming removed 0 bases from V and 5 bases from J, with 10 bases in between. CDR1 is MNHEY, CDR2 SVGEGT, per germline. The CDR3 region is CASSYSRRVTGELFF. As DNA, the CDR3 is TGTGCCAGCAGTTACTCCCGGAGGGTTACCGGGGAGCTGTTTTTT.

This sequence joins TRBV7-2 and TRBJ1-1; tentatively, D is TRBD1 (6 bases). This CDR3 has 15 amino acids. In germline, CDR1 is SGHTA, CDR2 FQGNSA. V lost 5 bases to trimming and J lost 3 bases, with 16 bases between them. For the CDR3, the DNA is TGTGCCAGCAGCCCTTACAGAGGACAGTACACTGAAGCTTTCTTT. It encodes CASSPYRGQYTEAFF. Variable domain in full (rest from reference TRBV7-2 and TRBJ1-1): GAGVSQSPSNKVTEKGKDVELRCDPISGHTALYWYRQSLGQGLEFLIYFQGNSAPDKSGLPSDRFSAERTGGSVSTLTIQRTQQEDSAVYLCASSPYRGQYTEAFFGQGTRLTVV.

This sequence joins TRBV6-5 and TRBJ1-2, with TRBD1 as a possible D gene (5 bases). The CDR3 length is 14 residues. Germline-derived CDR1 and CDR2 are MNHEY and SVGAGI. The V end was cut by 6 bases, the J end by 5 bases, with 16 bases between. The CDR3 DNA reads TGTGCCAGCAGCCTAGGGCAGGGTGAATATGGCTACACCTTC. It encodes CASSLGQGEYGYTF.

The chain uses TRBV7-2 and TRBJ1-2, with TRBD1 matching 9 bases. The CDR3 is 14 residues long. Germline trimming cut 6 bases from V and 2 bases from J; bases unmatched to any gene: 4. The V gene's germline CDR1 is SGHTA and CDR2 FQGNSA. CDR3 amino acids: CASRSGQGNYGYTF. The CDR3 nucleotides read TGTGCCAGCAGATCGGGACAGGGCAACTATGGCTACACCTTC.

This rearrangement joins TRBV7-2 to TRBJ1-2; 8 bases fit TRBD1. This CDR3 contains 16 residues. The V gene's germline CDR1 is SGHTA and CDR2 FQGNSA. V lost 3 bases, J lost 1 base, and 7 bases stayed unmatched. Here the CDR3 DNA reads TGTGCCAGCAGCTTTCTGACAGGGGAGATTAACTATGGCTACACCTTC. Translation: CASSFLTGEINYGYTF. The complete variable domain, with remaining parts taken from reference TRBV7-2 and TRBJ1-2, reads GAGVSQSPSNKVTEKGKDVELRCDPISGHTALYWYRQSLGQGLEFLIYFQGNSAPDKSGLPSDRFSAERTGGSVSTLTIQRTQQEDSAVYLCASSFLTGEINYGYTFGSGTRLTVV.

This chain joins TRBV15 and TRBJ1-2; 7 bases agree with TRBD1. V lost 2 bases to trimming and J lost 5 bases; unmatched junction nucleotides: 11. This CDR3 contains 16 residues. Germline V gene data show CDR1 as LNHNV and CDR2 as YYDKDF (reference sequence). The chain's CDR3 is CATSRSYRDSLYGYTF. CDR3 DNA: TGTGCCACCAGCAGATCTTACCGGGACAGTTTATATGGCTACACCTTC.

This clone was observed a single time. The chain links TRBV5-8 to TRBJ1-5; 10 bases map to TRBD1. The V and J ends lost 3 bases and 2 bases, in that order; junction bases with no gene match: 5. The CDR3 spans 16 residues. The germline V gene has CDR1 SGHTS and CDR2 YDEGEE. CDR3 DNA: TGTGCCAGCAGCTCGACAGGGGGCGTGGGCAATCAGCCCCAGCATTTT. It yields the protein CASSSTGGVGNQPQHF.

V is TRBV2 and J is TRBJ2-2; perhaps TRBD2 as D (6 bases). The V and J ends lost 6 bases and 6 bases respectively, with 14 bases between them. The CDR3 loop spans 14 amino acids. Germline loops: CDR1 SNHLY, CDR2 FYNNEI. CDR3 loop: CASRGGGPPGELFF. The DNA of the CDR3 is TGTGCCAGCAGGGGGGGAGGTCCTCCCGGGGAGCTGTTTTTT.

This clone was counted once. This chain links TRBV5-4 with TRBJ2-5; D is possibly TRBD2 (6 bases). Germline V gene data show CDR1 as SGHNT and CDR2 as YYREEE (reference sequence). CDR3 length: 13 amino acids. Trimming shortened V by 2 bases and J by 4 bases, and 9 bases separated the two germline ends. The CDR3 region has the DNA TGTGCCAGCAGCTTTGGCGGGGTAGAGACCCAGTACTTC. It encodes CASSFGGVETQYF.

The rearrangement uses TRBV6-5 and TRBJ1-1, with D possibly being TRBD1 (5 bases). Per the germline V gene, CDR1 is MNHEY and CDR2 is SVGAGI. V dropped 5 bases and J dropped 1 base, with 11 bases sitting between them. There are 14 residues in the CDR3. CDR3 coding DNA: TGTGCCAGCAGTCTACCTGACAGGAACACTGAAGCTTTCTTT. It translates to CASSLPDRNTEAFF.

The rearrangement uses TRBV27 and TRBJ2-5, with D hard to call. In germline, CDR1 is MNHEY, CDR2 SMNVEV (reference sequence). V was shortened by 3 bases and J by 4 bases, with 3 bases between the two germline ends. This CDR3 is built from 11 residues. Here the CDR3 DNA reads TGTGCCAGCAGTTTTCGAGAGACCCAGTACTTC. The encoded protein is CASSFRETQYF.